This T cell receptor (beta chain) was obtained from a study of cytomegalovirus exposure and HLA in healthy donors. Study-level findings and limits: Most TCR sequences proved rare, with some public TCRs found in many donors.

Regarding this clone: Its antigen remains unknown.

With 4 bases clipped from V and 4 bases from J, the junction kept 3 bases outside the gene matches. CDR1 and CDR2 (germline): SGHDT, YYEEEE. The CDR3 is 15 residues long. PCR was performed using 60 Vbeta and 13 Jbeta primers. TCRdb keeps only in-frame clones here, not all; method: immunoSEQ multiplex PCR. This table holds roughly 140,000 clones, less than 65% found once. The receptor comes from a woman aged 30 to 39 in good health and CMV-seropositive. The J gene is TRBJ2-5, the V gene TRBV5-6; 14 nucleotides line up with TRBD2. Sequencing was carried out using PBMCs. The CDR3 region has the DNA TGTGCCAGCAGCAGGGGGACTAGCGGGAGAGAGACCCAGTACTTC. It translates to CASSRGTSGRETQYF.